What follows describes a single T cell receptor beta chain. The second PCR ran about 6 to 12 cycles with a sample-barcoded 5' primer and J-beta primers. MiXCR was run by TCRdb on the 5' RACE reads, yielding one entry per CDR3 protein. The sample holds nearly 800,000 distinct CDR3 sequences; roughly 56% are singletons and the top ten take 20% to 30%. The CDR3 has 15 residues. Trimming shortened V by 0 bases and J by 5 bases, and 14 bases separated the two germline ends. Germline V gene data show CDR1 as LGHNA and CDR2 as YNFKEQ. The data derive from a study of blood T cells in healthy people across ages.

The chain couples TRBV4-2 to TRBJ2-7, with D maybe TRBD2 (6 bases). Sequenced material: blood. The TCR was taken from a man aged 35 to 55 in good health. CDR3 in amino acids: CASSQDPGGPDEQYF. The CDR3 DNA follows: TGTGCCAGCAGCCAAGATCCCGGGGGACCCGACGAGCAGTACTTC.